The clone carrying this T cell receptor (beta chain) was seen many times. The antigen remains undetermined. The data belong to a study of T cell repertoires in cytomegalovirus infection. In the study overall: An indication of both CMV infection and matching HLA type came from public TCR beta signatures. Points from the study as a whole: CMV-specific TCR beta clonotypes restricted by HLA-C dominated the ex vivo response. The study identified carriers of CMV plus the relevant HLA from cumulative public TCR beta family frequency.

TCRdb processed the reads anew with MiXCR; each CDR3 protein has one entry. The sample records more than 350,000 distinct CDR3 sequences, about a third being singletons. Germline V CDR1 and CDR2: MNHNY, SVGAGI (reference sequence). This CDR3 has 14 amino acids. J gave up 1 base and V 2 bases, and 0 bases lay outside the gene matches. Material: PBMCs. The sequence was collected from a human donor in good health (CMV status not recorded). Some clones in this sample may be carry-over from other donors' samples. The genes are TRBV6-6 and TRBJ2-3; 7 positions agree with TRBD2. The CDR3 DNA follows: TGTGCCAGCAGTTACGGGGGGGGCACAGATACGCAGTATTTT. Translation: CASSYGGGTDTQYF.